The 22 T cell receptor beta chains reported below all come from one sample, sequenced in a study of regulatory T cells in long-lasting Graves disease. For TCR beta, libraries came from iRepertoire HTBI primers and Arm-PCR of CDR3 regions. Using its own MiXCR run on the multiplex PCR reads, TCRdb lists one record per CDR3 protein. Of roughly 610,000 distinct CDR3 sequences listed, about 15% are singletons. The time point: newly diagnosed GD, antithyroid drugs for less than 3 months. Preparation of the TCR library used RNA extracted from PBMCs. These same data were also listed under a study on T cells in Graves' hyperthyroidism and ophthalmopathy.

Here the sequenced sample was peripheral blood mononuclear cells (PBMCs), taken at new diagnosis, from a patient treated with antithyroid drugs. These receptors were taken from a woman under 40 with Graves disease.

V is TRBV18 and J is TRBJ1-5; perhaps TRBD1 as D (5 bases). The length of the CDR3 is 16 residues. The germline V gene has CDR1 KGHSH and CDR2 LQKENI. Trimming took 2 bases from V and 7 from J, leaving 18 bases between them. CDR3 sequence: CASSPVNRPGIQPQHF. In nucleotides, the CDR3 is TGTGCCAGCTCACCAGTCAATCGCCCAGGGATCCAGCCCCAGCATTTT.

V gene TRBV5-4 combines with J gene TRBJ2-5; 14 bases line up with TRBD2. This CDR3 contains 17 residues. V gave up 4 bases and J gave up 5 bases; unmatched junction bases: 10. Per the germline V gene, CDR1 is SGHNT and CDR2 is YYREEE (reference sequence). This CDR3 is CASSPMTSGRARETQYF. CDR3 DNA sequence: TGTGCCAGCAGCCCAATGACTAGCGGGAGGGCCAGGGAGACCCAGTACTTC. The variable domain in full, with the rest retrieved from reference TRBV5-4 and TRBJ2-5, is ETGVTQSPTHLIKTRGQQVTLRCSSQSGHNTVSWYQQALGQGPQFIFQYYREEENGRGNFPPRFSGLQFPNYSSELNVNALELDDSALYLCASSPMTSGRARETQYFGPGTRLLVL.

This clonotype was seen repeatedly, ten times or more. The chain employs TRBV3-1 and TRBJ1-2; no firm D call. Per germline, CDR1 LGHDT and CDR2 YNNKEL (reference sequence). The CDR3 is 14 residues long. The V end was cut by 2 bases, the J end by 4 bases, with 11 bases between. The CDR3 loop reads CASSQFSQVYGYTF. CDR3 bases: TGTGCCAGCAGCCAATTTAGTCAGGTCTATGGCTACACCTTC. The full variable domain, in which reference TRBV3-1 and TRBJ1-2 provide the parts outside the CDR3, is DTAVSQTPKYLVTQMGNDKSIKCEQNLGHDTMYWYKQDSKKFLKIMFSYNNKELIINETVPNRFSPKSPDKAHLNLHINSLELGDSAVYFCASSQFSQVYGYTFGSGTRLTVV.

V and J are TRBV5-1 and TRBJ2-3, with D perhaps TRBD2 (5 bases). Deletions cut 3 bases from V and 0 bases from J, with 14 bases between. This CDR3 comprises 16 residues. Germline loops: CDR1 SGHRS, CDR2 YFSETQ. The CDR3 nucleotides read TGCGCCAGCAGCTACCTCCGGGGTACTAGCACAGATACGCAGTATTTT. Protein product: CASSYLRGTSTDTQYF.

This clonotype came up many times. The chain is built from TRBV20-1 and TRBJ2-1, with D possibly being TRBD2 (6 bases). This CDR3 contains 14 residues. Trimming shortened V by 1 base and J by 9 bases, and 16 bases separated the two germline ends. The germline V gene has CDR1 DFQATT and CDR2 SNEGSKA (reference sequence). The CDR3 coding sequence is TGCAGTGCTAGAGTCACGGGACTCCCCCCTGAGCAGTTCTTC. It encodes CSARVTGLPPEQFF.

This clonotype has a handful of counts. The rearrangement joins TRBV9 to TRBJ2-7; D remains unclear. The CDR3 extends over 12 amino acids. V lost 3 bases to trimming and J lost 5 bases, with 9 bases between them. Germline V CDR1 and CDR2: SGDLS, YYNGEE. CDR3 sequence: CASSATRNEQYF. Here the CDR3 DNA reads TGTGCCAGCAGCGCTACCAGGAACGAGCAGTACTTC.

This clonotype was recorded a few times. This chain joins TRBV4-2 and TRBJ1-2; D remains unclear. Trimming pared 0 bases from V and 3 bases from J, leaving 11 bases between. The CDR3 is 15 amino acids. The germline gives CDR1 LGHNA, CDR2 YNFKEQ. CDR3 nucleotide sequence: TGTGCCAGCAGCCAAGAAAGCTCGGGCGACTATGGCTACACCTTC. It encodes CASSQESSGDYGYTF.

This clonotype was observed many times. The V gene is TRBV7-2, the J gene TRBJ1-1; D is perhaps TRBD1 (5 bases). V dropped 1 base and J dropped 0 bases, with 9 bases sitting between them. Germline V gives CDR1 SGHTA, CDR2 FQGNSA. The CDR3 runs 15 residues. CDR3 nucleotide sequence: TGTGCCAGCAGCTTAGTGGGGGGTATGAACACTGAAGCTTTCTTT. This sequence encodes CASSLVGGMNTEAFF.

The chain carries TRBV13 and TRBJ2-5, with a possible D match to TRBD1 (5 bases). CDR1 is PRHDT and CDR2 is FYEKMQ in the germline V gene (reference sequence). The CDR3 is made up of 13 amino acids. The germline V and J ends were trimmed by 6 bases and 0 bases, with 8 bases remaining between them. The DNA for the CDR3 is TGTGCCAGCAGGGGGCCCAACCAAGAGACCCAGTACTTC. It yields the protein CASRGPNQETQYF. The whole variable domain, remainder taken from reference TRBV13 and TRBJ2-5, is AAGVIQSPRHLIKEKRETATLKCYPIPRHDTVYWYQQGPGQDPQFLISFYEKMQSDKGSIPDRFSAQQFSDYHSELNMSSLELGDSALYFCASRGPNQETQYFGPGTRLLVL.

This clonotype turned up a few times. This clone may be a read error of a much larger clone one base away. This chain uses TRBV12-3 or TRBV12-4 with TRBJ2-1; 8 positions agree with TRBD1. Trimming at V came to 2 bases and at J to 9 bases, leaving 9 bases not matched to a gene. The CDR3 consists of 15 residues. DNA of the CDR3: TGTGCCAGCAGTTTATCTGACAGGGGCGGCCCTGAGCAGTTCTTC. The encoded protein is CASSLSDRGGPEQFF.

A word on this clonotype: A much more abundant neighbour one base away suggests this may be a read error. The rearrangement uses TRBV20-1 and TRBJ1-6; a possible D gene is TRBD1 (6 bases). CDR3 length: 14 amino acids. The germline V gene has CDR1 DFQATT and CDR2 SNEGSKA (reference sequence). The V end was cut by 6 bases, the J end by 5 bases, with 14 bases between. The CDR3 nucleotides are TGCAGTGCCGCGGACAGAATTCATAATTCACCCCTCCACTTT. Encoded protein: CSAADRIHNSPLHF.

The rearrangement links TRBV15 to TRBJ1-3, with no clear D. The germline gives CDR1 LNHNV, CDR2 YYDKDF (reference sequence). This CDR3 is built from 12 residues. Trimming stripped 8 bases from V and 0 bases from J, with 5 bases between. The DNA for the CDR3 is TGTGCCACCCGCGGCTCTGGAAACACCATATATTTT. It yields the protein CATRGSGNTIYF.

The sample holds many counts of this clonotype. This chain uses TRBV2 with TRBJ1-5; a possible D gene is TRBD1 (5 bases). CDR3 length: 12 amino acids. V was trimmed by 6 bases and J by 4 bases, leaving 7 bases between them. Germline V gene data show CDR1 as SNHLY and CDR2 as FYNNEI. CDR3 sequence (DNA): TGTGCCAGCAGACGACAGAATCAGCCCCAGCATTTT. Translated: CASRRQNQPQHF.

There are many counts of this clonotype. The J gene is TRBJ2-7, the V gene TRBV28; D not resolved. CDR3 length: 13 residues. Deletions cut 5 bases from V and 1 base from J, with 9 bases between. The germline CDR1 and CDR2 sequences are MDHEN and SYDVKM. In DNA, the CDR3 is TGTGCCAGCAGTGCACAGCCTTCCTACGAGCAGTACTTC. Its translation is CASSAQPSYEQYF.

In this sample, this clonotype turned up a few times. The chain has TRBV29-1 and TRBJ1-1, with D perhaps matching TRBD1 (6 bases). This CDR3 spans 13 amino acids. Germline V gene lookup returns CDR1 SQVTM and CDR2 ANQGSEA. This CDR3 reads CSVMGRGDPEAFF. The CDR3 region has the DNA TGCAGTGTGATGGGAAGGGGGGACCCTGAAGCTTTCTTT.

Details on this clonotype: A much larger clonotype is one base distant, so this may be a read error. This chain joins TRBV5-1 and TRBJ1-1; a weak D match, TRBD1 (5 bases). The CDR3 runs to 15 residues. Germline V gene lookup returns CDR1 SGHRS and CDR2 YFSETQ. The CDR3: CASSYSGVGVAEALF. The CDR3 bases are TGCGCCAGCAGCTATTCGGGGGTTGGGGTTGCTGAAGCTCTCTTT. The full variable domain, rest sourced from reference TRBV5-1 and TRBJ1-1, is KAGVTQTPRYLIKTRGQQVTLSCSPISGHRSVSWYQQTPGQGLQFLFEYFSETQRNKGNFPGRFSGRQFSNSRSEMNVSTLELGDSALYLCASSYSGVGVAEALFGQGTRLTVV.

This clonotype was seen a handful of times. V gene TRBV19 combines with J gene TRBJ1-5; TRBD1 is a possible D gene (5 bases). CDR1 is LNHDA and CDR2 is SQIVND in the germline V gene (reference sequence). The V end was cut by 8 bases, the J end by 1 base, with 15 bases between. CDR3 length: 15 residues. The CDR3 DNA reads TGTGCCAGTCTGAGGGGCGGATACAGCAATCAGCCCCAGCATTTT. It is translated as CASLRGGYSNQPQHF. Supplemented by reference TRBV19 and TRBJ1-5, the full variable domain reads DGGITQSPKYLFRKEGQNVTLSCEQNLNHDAMYWYRQDPGQGLRLIYYSQIVNDFQKGDIAEGYSVSREKKESFPLTVTSAQKNPTAFYLCASLRGGYSNQPQHFGDGTRLSIL.

At least ten counts were recorded for this clonotype. One end of the junction fails to match germline, which may point to a read error. The chain has TRBV28 and TRBJ2-3; no clear D gene. The CDR3 consists of 12 residues. Germline CDR1 and CDR2: MDHEN and SYDVKM. CDR3 in DNA: TGTGCCACCAAGGGTCCCAGGCGACCCGAAGTTTTT. Protein product: CATKGPRRPEVF.

This clonotype was found many times. The chain uses TRBV30 and TRBJ1-2; D is ambiguous. CDR3 length: 11 amino acids. Trimming took 2 bases from V and 4 from J, leaving 5 bases between them. CDR1 and CDR2 from the germline V gene are GTSNPN and SVGIG (reference sequence). The CDR3 reads CAWSIGYGYTF. CDR3 in DNA: TGTGCCTGGAGTATAGGCTATGGCTACACCTTC.

This clonotype appeared a few times. The chain joins TRBV10-2 to TRBJ2-6; no definite D call. Germline V lookup: CDR1 WSHSY, CDR2 SAAADI. The germline V and J ends were trimmed by 1 base and 0 bases, with 13 bases remaining between them. There are 18 residues in the CDR3. DNA of the CDR3: TGCGCCAGCAGTGAGTTGTCCGCAGAAAGCTCTGGGGCCAACGTCCTGACTTTC. Translation: CASSELSAESSGANVLTF.

This chain's CDR3 is CASSLSVSSYNSPLHF. In DNA, the CDR3 is TGCGCCAGCAGCTTGTCGGTTAGCTCCTATAATTCACCCCTCCACTTT. The chain combines TRBV5-1 with TRBJ1-6; D gene uncertain. The CDR3 runs 16 residues. V was pared by 1 base and J by 0 bases, with 8 bases between. Germline V gene lookup returns CDR1 SGHRS and CDR2 YFSETQ.

This clonotype showed up many times. The chain employs TRBV29-1 and TRBJ2-5; TRBD1 agrees at 9 bases. V shed 5 bases, J shed 5 bases, and the junction held 3 bases outside the gene matches. CDR1 and CDR2 from the germline V gene are SQVTM and ANQGSEA. The length of the CDR3 is 12 residues. The CDR3, as DNA: TGCAGCGTTCGGACAGGGGATGAGACCCAGTACTTC. Its translation is CSVRTGDETQYF.